This TCR beta chain was profiled in a study of long-term antiretroviral therapy in people with HIV (dated by TCRdb to 2021 to 2024). Describing the broader study: The earliest samples were collected roughly a decade before the 2015 WHO recommendation for immediate ART, at a time when ART was usually postponed until CD4 counts fell. The cohort contributed under 200 cryopreserved PBMC samples from about 30 adults with confirmed HIV infection, collected serially over a mean of approximately six years (range 1-12). Whether ART initiation and durable HIV suppression were associated with changes in peripheral blood TRB repertoire composition and diversity was tested in a retrospective serial study. Eleven of the 30 participants with HIV were female. No cross-contamination during QIAcube processing was shown when test extractions of a monoclonal T-cell line were performed alongside about 30 polyclonal samples. Beyond this particular receptor, the publication reports: At every time point, the repertoire was dominated by expanded TRB clones first identified before ART initiation, although this dominance fluctuated and, in many PLHIV, declined after ART. Inferences about post-ART repertoire changes are limited because no data were available on ART adherence, viral resistance or therapy changes. Starting ART was linked to a significant rise in TRB diversity, yet even with long-term ART the diversity remained significantly lower than in transplant donor controls. Because pre-ART samples had limited cell numbers, unsorted PBMC were profiled rather than sorted CD4+ and CD8+ T cells. Since PBMC availability was limited, sequencing covered only the TCR beta chain, with no alpha chain pairing. HIV repertoires had narrower CDR3 length ranges than controls, and the network structure suggested an antigen-experienced repertoire that shifted only slightly toward naive after ART. The samples span the years 2004 to 2017, and the ART regimens used may be less effective than current regimens.

To be included, a participant needed at least one PBMC sample from before ART initiation plus at least two post-ART samples. All participants with HIV were treated in the United States of America. Cryopreserved samples of roughly 0.95-10 million PBMC were thawed and washed before DNA extraction. At the time of the earliest PBMC sample, participants with HIV were aged between about 20 and 54 years. Each participant contributed PBMC samples from 1-4 timepoints before ART initiation and 2-8 timepoints after ART initiation, with a median of 7 samples. Serial HIV viral load, CD4+ T-cell count, ART history and demographic data were obtained for every participant. Using a Qiagen kit on a QIAcube, genomic DNA was extracted from unsorted PBMC, with samples processed in batches of 12. In regard to this clone: Its antigen has not been determined. Per-nucleotide qualities are absent, and no much larger clonotype sits a single base away.

The immunoSEQ hsTCRB v3.0 assay was used at survey level resolution for TRB variable region sequencing. TRB sequencing targeted a depth of about 40,000-50,000 T-cell genomes per sample. TRB libraries were pooled and sequenced on an Illumina MiSeq using a v3 150-cycle kit. Per the original workflow: Analysis of repertoires was carried out in R inside a reproducible Nextflow workflow spanning QC, data transformation and analysis. LymphoSeq2, an R package for exploring AIRR-Seq data, was used to implement the custom analyses. Several samples that yielded fewer than 5000 total TRB sequences were excluded, so that fewer than 250 HIV repertoires were analyzed. Among the approximately 190 HIV repertoires that were kept, 59 were collected before ART initiation and 120 to 140 were collected after ART initiation. Each repertoire was downsampled to 5000 TRB nucleotide sequences, and summary statistics were averaged across 100 downsampling iterations. TRB sequences were retained for analysis only if CDR3 regions of at least seven amino acids were present. Two measures captured diversity: a Shannon entropy-derived clonality score and the Gini coefficient. Repertoire networks linked the top 5000 CDR3 amino acid sequences whenever two sequences differed by an edit distance of one. For TRB CDR3 amino acid sequences, antigen specificity groups and MHC restriction were predicted with GLIPH2. To flag known CMV, EBV, HIV or tissue antigen associations, CDR3 amino acid sequences were matched against VDJdb and McPAS-TCR. Pre-ART, post-ART and control groups were compared with Wilcoxon signed-rank tests and Holm-Bonferroni correction. Held by TCRdb, this immuneACCESS table contains in-frame sequences only and omits some clones. Under half of the omission traces to an unresolved V gene where checked; the cause of the rest is unknown. That table supplies the V and J calls and clone size; D and trimming were determined from the DNA. Present in this sample are tens of thousands of clones, around 82% of which were seen just once. The top ten clones comprise 6.5% to 9% of the sample.

The clonotype comes from a man in his forties or fifties with HIV. The sample consisted of unsorted PBMCs, taken 3 years after starting antiretroviral therapy.

Read as DNA, the sequence is TGTGCCAGCAGCTTAGAATGGGGGTTGAACACTGAAGCTTTCTTT. This is translated as CASSLEWGLNTEAFF. Recombination connected TRBV7-2 to TRBJ1-1, and TRBD1 may be the D gene, going by 5 matching bases. The V end loses 1 base and the J end loses 0 bases, and a stretch of 9 bases separates them. CDR1 and CDR2 were assigned from the germline V gene as SGHTA and FQGNSA. The CDR3 contains 15 residues, cysteine and phenylalanine counted. Only CDR3 DNA remains: 45 bases, in frame from the first base.